These 17 T cell receptor beta chains were sequenced from one sample in a study of beta chain features in type 1 diabetes. Of the isolated RNA, all was reverse transcribed, and so the sequenced material was expressed TCRB transcripts. TCRdb's table, derived via immunoSEQ multiplex PCR, lists solely in-frame clones and lacks some. The table has some 410,000 clones, about an eighth seen once. Source material: naive CD4+ T cells from blood. These receptors were collected from a woman under 30 in good health.

This clone was seen a few times. CDR3 bases: TGCGCCAGCAGCCAAGCGAACATGGCGGGCGCAGATACGCAGTATTTT. Translating it yields CASSQANMAGADTQYF. This chain links TRBV4-1 with TRBJ2-3; D perhaps matches TRBD2 (5 bases). Trimming removed 1 base from V and 4 bases from J, with 15 bases in between. In germline, CDR1 is MGHRA, CDR2 YSYEKL. This CDR3 has 16 amino acids.

This clone was counted between two and nine times. The rearrangement links TRBV28 to TRBJ1-1, with 7 nucleotides matching TRBD1. Germline values: CDR1 MDHEN, CDR2 SYDVKM. CDR3 length: 17 residues. Losses at the gene ends were 6 bases for V and 0 bases for J; bases not matched to a gene: 13. This CDR3 is CASRLPRTGTLNTEAFF. The CDR3 DNA reads as TGTGCCAGCAGGCTTCCTCGGACAGGTACCTTGAACACTGAAGCTTTCTTT.

This clone was observed a few times. This chain joins TRBV2 and TRBJ2-3; D call uncertain. Germline CDR1 is SNHLY and CDR2 is FYNNEI. The CDR3 loop spans 11 amino acids. Trimming stripped 9 bases from V and 2 bases from J, with 6 bases between. In DNA, the CDR3 is TGTGCCAGTAGGATCACAGATACGCAGTATTTT. Residues: CASRITDTQYF.

CDR3 nucleotides: TGTGCCAGCAGCGTTCGACAGGGAGGCCAGAATGAGCAGTTCTTC. This codes for CASSVRQGGQNEQFF. This chain uses TRBV9 with TRBJ2-1; D possibly corresponds to TRBD1 (7 bases). This CDR3 has 15 amino acids. The V end lost 2 bases, the J end lost 7 bases, and 16 bases lay between the germline ends. CDR1 and CDR2 from the germline V gene are SGDLS and YYNGEE.

The V call is TRBV7-9, the J call TRBJ1-1, with D perhaps matching TRBD1 (5 bases). The germline gives CDR1 SEHNR, CDR2 FQNEAQ (reference sequence). Trimming took off 5 bases at V and 5 bases at J, with 15 bases between the two ends. The CDR3 covers 14 residues. In DNA, the CDR3 is TGTGCCAGCAGCCAGTGGGGCAGGGAGACTGAAGCTTTCTTT. It specifies CASSQWGRETEAFF.

V usage is TRBV9 and J usage is TRBJ2-2; the match to TRBD2 covers 10 bases. Germline V gene lookup returns CDR1 SGDLS and CDR2 YYNGEE. J lost 7 bases, V lost 4 bases, and 7 bases had no gene match. The CDR3 contains 15 residues. CDR3 sequence (DNA): TGTGCCAGCAGCCCCACCGGGACTAGCGTCGGGGAGCTGTTTTTT. Protein: CASSPTGTSVGELFF.

This clone was observed a handful of times. The chain employs TRBV7-2 and TRBJ2-3; D is possibly TRBD1 (5 bases). The germline V gene has CDR1 SGHTA and CDR2 FQGNSA. The CDR3 loop spans 13 amino acids. The V and J ends lost 1 base and 6 bases respectively, with 8 bases between them. The CDR3 DNA is TGTGCCAGCAGCTTAGTCAACAGGGATACGCAGTATTTT. Amino acids: CASSLVNRDTQYF.

The table lists this clone with a few counts. The chain links TRBV29-1 to TRBJ2-7, with TRBD1 identical over 7 bases. Germline CDR1 and CDR2: SQVTM and ANQGSEA. The CDR3 is 13 amino acids. The J segment lost 3 bases and the V segment lost 7 bases, leaving 9 bases of the junction unmatched. The DNA for the CDR3 is TGCAGCGCCCACGGGACAGCCGACTACGAGCAGTACTTC. This codes for CSAHGTADYEQYF.

This clone was recorded a few times. The chain joins TRBV6-1 to TRBJ1-2; D uncertain. V lost 6 bases, J lost 8 bases, and 16 bases lay in between. Germline V gives CDR1 MNHNS, CDR2 SASEGT. CDR3 length: 13 residues. The CDR3 here is CASSVRGNQGYTF. The CDR3 DNA is TGTGCCAGCAGCGTAAGAGGGAACCAGGGCTACACCTTC.

This clone was counted only a few times. The V gene is TRBV13, the J gene TRBJ2-5; 9 bases are shared with TRBD2. V was clipped by 4 bases and J by 1 base; unmatched bases: 4. The CDR3 spans 15 residues. Per the germline V gene, CDR1 is PRHDT and CDR2 is FYEKMQ (reference sequence). The CDR3: CASSSSGGRQETQYF. The CDR3 coding sequence is TGTGCCAGCAGCTCCAGCGGGGGGCGCCAAGAGACCCAGTACTTC.

The table lists this clone with a few counts. V usage is TRBV29-1 and J usage is TRBJ2-5, with D perhaps TRBD2 (5 bases). The germline V gene encodes CDR1 SQVTM and CDR2 ANQGSEA. Trimming removed 7 bases from V and 5 bases from J, with 14 bases in between. The CDR3 contains 12 residues. The CDR3 bases are TGCAGCGCCACAACTAGAGCCGAGACCCAGTACTTC. Protein product: CSATTRAETQYF.

The V gene is TRBV7-8, the J gene TRBJ2-2; TRBD2 is a possible D gene (6 bases). The ends were cut back, 6 bases at V and 1 base at J, with 12 bases in the middle. CDR3 length equals 15 residues. Germline-derived CDR1 and CDR2 are SGHVS and FQNEAQ. This CDR3 is CASRYRTKNTGELFF. CDR3 bases: TGTGCCAGCAGGTACAGGACTAAGAACACCGGGGAGCTGTTTTTT.

This clone appeared a few times. The gene calls are TRBV29-1 and TRBJ2-1, with 8 bases identical to TRBD1. CDR3 length equals 13 residues. Germline V gene data show CDR1 as SQVTM and CDR2 as ANQGSEA. After removal of 6 bases from V and 0 bases from J, the junction contained 1 base not matched to a gene. Here the CDR3 reads CSVTGGSYNEQFF. In nucleotides, the CDR3 is TGCAGCGTAACAGGGGGCTCCTACAATGAGCAGTTCTTC.

This clone has just a few counts. The rearrangement links TRBV7-9 to TRBJ2-5; D may be TRBD2 (6 bases). Germline V gene sequence: CDR1 SEHNR, CDR2 FQNEAQ (reference sequence). Between the trimmed V and J ends, which lost 4 bases and 3 bases, there was a span of 21 bases. This CDR3 contains 17 residues. The CDR3 DNA sequence: TGTGCCAGCAGCTCGATAAGGGGAGGAATACGGGAAGAGACCCAGTACTTC. Translating gives CASSSIRGGIREETQYF.

There are a few counts of this clone. The chain couples TRBV5-4 to TRBJ1-2, with 9 bases identical to TRBD1. The CDR3 totals 15 residues. Germline lookup yields CDR1 SGHNT and CDR2 YYREEE (reference sequence). V was clipped by 4 bases and J by 4 bases; unmatched bases: 8. The CDR3 DNA reads TGTGCCAGCAGCGAATACAGGGGGCTTCGCTATGGCTACACCTTC. Its protein product is CASSEYRGLRYGYTF.

The chain links TRBV18 to TRBJ2-7; D unresolved. With 2 bases removed from V and 5 bases from J, the gap between germline ends came to 13 bases. The CDR3 sequence is 14 residues long. CDR1 and CDR2 from the germline V gene are KGHSH and LQKENI. This chain's CDR3 is CASSPSQHINEQYV. CDR3 in DNA: TGTGCCAGCTCACCAAGCCAGCACATTAACGAGCAGTACGTC.

This clone showed up just a few times. J is TRBJ1-2 and V is TRBV29-1; tentatively, D is TRBD1 (5 bases). CDR3 length equals 14 residues. CDR1 is SQVTM, CDR2 ANQGSEA, per germline. V shed 2 bases and J shed 0 bases, with 10 bases lying between them. CDR3 residues: CSVESRTPNYGYTF. CDR3 DNA: TGCAGCGTTGAATCCCGGACACCTAACTATGGCTACACCTTC. Combining the CDR3 with reference TRBV29-1 and TRBJ1-2 gives the whole variable domain SAVISQKPSRDICQRGTSLTIQCQVDSQVTMMFWYRQQPGQSLTLIATANQGSEATYESGFVIDKFPISRPNLTFSTLTVSNMSPEDSSIYLCSVESRTPNYGYTFGSGTRLTVV.